Listed below are T cell receptor beta chains from one sample, sequenced in a study of control samples from healthy donors and cancer patients. Profiling relied on immunoSEQ multiplex PCR, and the TCRdb table lists in-frame clones only, not all of them. The sample lists 150,000 to 200,000 clones, about 93% occurring once. The sample was blood. The receptor source for this set is a woman in her sixties or seventies in good health. CDR3s include the opening cysteine and the closing phenylalanine or tryptophan. The D gene is left open where the match is weak. A row's size may be missing; if present it is once, few, many or a size class.

v_call	clone_size	d_call	j_call	cdr3_aa	cdr3_nt
TRBV7-3	once	TRBD1	TRBJ1-2	CASRKDRDYGYTF	TGTGCCAGCAGAAAGGACAGGGACTATGGCTACACCTTC
TRBV2	-	-	TRBJ1-5	CASSEEGHDNQPQHF	TGTGCCAGCAGTGAAGAGGGACACGACAATCAGCCCCAGCATTTT
TRBV6-4	-	-	TRBJ2-1	CASSRLASSYNEQFF	TGTGCCAGCTCGCGATTAGCCAGCTCCTACAATGAGCAGTTCTTC
TRBV10-2	-	-	TRBJ2-1	CATSEEGGGYNEQFF	TGCGCCACCTCTGAGGAGGGGGGGGGATACAATGAGCAGTTCTTC
TRBV5-1	-	-	TRBJ1-1	CASSLVGPGKNTEAFF	TGCGCCAGCAGCTTGGTTGGGCCAGGGAAAAACACTGAAGCTTTCTTT
TRBV5-6	-	-	TRBJ2-7	CASSLIRSSYEQYF	TGTGCCAGCAGCTTAATAAGAAGCTCCTACGAGCAGTACTTC
TRBV19	-	TRBD1	TRBJ1-4	CASTLAGTGREKLFF	TGTGCCAGTACCCTGGCCGGGACAGGGCGTGAAAAACTGTTTTTT
TRBV5-6	-	TRBD1	TRBJ2-2	CASSLRGPNTGELFF	TGTGCCAGCAGCTTGAGGGGGCCAAACACCGGGGAGCTGTTTTTT
TRBV30	-	TRBD1	TRBJ1-5	CAWSTPVGGGQPQHF	TGTGCCTGGAGTACACCGGTAGGGGGCGGTCAGCCCCAGCATTTT
TRBV25-1	-	-	TRBJ1-1	CASSLVMGTEAFF	TGTGCCAGCAGTTTGGTTATGGGGACTGAAGCTTTCTTT
TRBV5-1	few	TRBD2	TRBJ2-1	CASSTGTSGKSSYNEQFF	TGCGCCAGCAGCACCGGGACTAGCGGAAAAAGCTCCTACAATGAGCAGTTCTTC
TRBV2	-	TRBD1	TRBJ1-2	CASRRDRGSSDGYTF	TGTGCCAGCAGGCGGGACAGGGGAAGTTCAGATGGCTACACCTTC
TRBV6-4	once	-	TRBJ2-3	CASSDSQQAGPGTQYF	TGTGCCAGCAGTGACTCCCAACAGGCCGGGCCAGGTACGCAGTATTTT
TRBV7-2	-	-	TRBJ1-4	CASSLAGWDEKLFF	TGTGCCAGCAGCTTAGCCGGCTGGGATGAAAAACTGTTTTTT
TRBV25-1	once	-	TRBJ1-1	CASSGEASTEAFF	TGTGCCAGCAGTGGCGAGGCCTCCACTGAAGCTTTCTTT
TRBV2	once	TRBD1	TRBJ1-5	CASSTGVYQPQHF	TGTGCCAGCTCAACAGGGGTTTATCAGCCCCAGCATTTT
TRBV3-1/TRBV3-2	few	TRBD2	TRBJ2-4	CASSQDGRFGMGGQNIQYF	TGTGCCAGCAGCCAAGATGGTCGCTTTGGCATGGGAGGGCAAAACATTCAGTACTTC
TRBV10-1	-	-	TRBJ2-2	CASRGHINTGELFF	TGCGCCAGCAGAGGACATATTAACACCGGGGAGCTGTTTTTT
TRBV19	-	TRBD1	TRBJ1-5	CASSIDGQGGRPQHF	TGTGCCAGTAGTATAGACGGACAGGGGGGTAGACCCCAGCATTTT
TRBV11-2	-	-	TRBJ2-4	CASSREVGTQYF	TGTGCCAGCAGCCGCGAGGTGGGGACTCAGTACTTC
TRBV7-9	-	-	TRBJ1-1	CASSLVISGDTEAFF	TGTGCCAGCAGCTTAGTTATTTCGGGGGACACTGAAGCTTTCTTT
TRBV5-4	-	TRBD1	TRBJ2-2	CASSFGGKRQGSATGELFF	TGTGCCAGCAGCTTCGGCGGGAAAAGACAGGGGTCGGCCACCGGGGAGCTGTTTTTT
TRBV5-5	-	-	TRBJ1-5	CASSLGTGRQPQHF	TGTGCCAGCAGCTTGGGGACGGGTAGGCAGCCCCAGCATTTT
TRBV6-2/TRBV6-3	-	-	TRBJ1-5	CASSYSTIGHNQPQHF	TGTGCCAGCAGTTACTCGACTATAGGCCACAATCAGCCCCAGCATTTT
TRBV6-5	-	-	TRBJ2-5	CASSYRTERQETQYF	TGTGCCAGCAGTTACCGGACAGAGAGACAAGAGACCCAGTACTTC
TRBV5-4	-	-	TRBJ2-6	CASSLVIGLFGGANVLTF	TGTGCCAGCAGCTTGGTTATCGGGCTGTTCGGGGGGGCCAACGTCCTGACTTTC
TRBV19	-	TRBD1	TRBJ1-5	CASLGQGNRRSNQPQHF	TGTGCCAGTCTCGGACAGGGGAATCGGAGATCCAATCAGCCCCAGCATTTT
TRBV2	-	-	TRBJ1-6	CASSDSNSPLHF	TGTGCCAGCAGTGATAGTAATTCACCCCTCCACTTT
TRBV5-4	once	-	TRBJ2-1	CASSRQYNEQFF	TGTGCCAGCAGCAGACAGTACAATGAGCAGTTCTTC
TRBV5-1	-	TRBD1	TRBJ1-1	CASSTSGTGNTEAFF	TGCGCCAGCAGTACCTCCGGGACAGGGAACACTGAAGCTTTCTTT
TRBV6-8	-	TRBD1	TRBJ2-2	CASRVKDRGHRGAVF	TGTGCCAGCAGGGTAAAGGACAGGGGACACCGGGGAGCTGTTTTT
TRBV18	-	-	TRBJ2-5	CASSPPPSFRGVETQYF	TGTGCCAGCTCACCACCCCCGAGTTTCAGGGGAGTCGAGACCCAGTACTTC
TRBV6-5	-	-	TRBJ2-7	CASSYSAGEGIYEQYF	TGTGCCAGCAGTTACTCTGCAGGGGAGGGAATCTACGAGCAGTACTTC
TRBV24-1	-	TRBD1	TRBJ2-1	CATSDGTGRSRNEQFF	TGTGCCACCAGTGACGGGACAGGGAGGAGTAGGAATGAGCAGTTCTTC
TRBV7-9	-	TRBD2	TRBJ2-5	CASSCPIAGGGQETQYF	TGTGCCAGCAGCTGCCCTATCGCGGGGGGGGGCCAAGAGACCCAGTACTTC
TRBV30	-	TRBD1	TRBJ1-3	CAWSQGAGNTIYF	TGTGCCTGGAGTCAGGGGGCTGGAAACACCATATATTTT
TRBV27	-	TRBD1	TRBJ1-2	CASSSQGARGYTF	TGTGCCAGCAGTTCTCAGGGGGCTCGGGGCTACACCTTC
TRBV4-2	-	TRBD2	TRBJ2-1	CASSQDLRAGHNEQFF	TGTGCCAGCAGCCAAGATTTAAGAGCGGGGCACAATGAGCAGTTCTTC
TRBV9	-	-	TRBJ1-1	CASSVGRLNTEAFF	TGTGCCAGCAGCGTAGGGCGTTTGAACACTGAAGCTTTCTTT
TRBV2	-	-	TRBJ2-6	CASKGLLSGANVLTF	TGTGCCAGCAAGGGGCTACTATCTGGGGCCAACGTCCTGACTTTC
TRBV29-1	-	TRBD1	TRBJ2-5	CSVEWTGRETQYF	TGCAGCGTAGAATGGACAGGGCGGGAGACCCAGTACTTC
TRBV5-1	once	-	TRBJ1-2	CASSLGDTIYGYTF	TGCGCCAGCAGCTTGGGGGACACGATCTATGGCTACACCTTC
TRBV6-5	-	-	TRBJ1-5	CASSRGTGGQPQHF	TGTGCCAGCAGTCGGGGGACCGGGGGTCAGCCCCAGCATTTT
TRBV5-8	-	-	TRBJ1-2	CASSYGGVYGYTF	TGTGCCAGCAGCTATGGGGGTGTCTATGGCTACACCTTC
TRBV12-3/TRBV12-4	-	-	TRBJ1-2	CASRKQGNYGYTF	TGTGCCAGCAGAAAACAGGGTAACTATGGCTACACCTTC
TRBV29-1	-	TRBD1	TRBJ1-1	CSVKEPGQGHLEAFF	TGCAGCGTTAAGGAACCCGGACAGGGCCATTTAGAAGCTTTCTTT
TRBV7-9	-	-	TRBJ1-1	CASSFATAMNTEAFF	TGTGCCAGCAGCTTCGCCACAGCAATGAACACTGAAGCTTTCTTT
TRBV6-6	-	TRBD1	TRBJ1-4	CASSPRTGGLTNEKLFF	TGTGCCAGCAGTCCCCGGACAGGGGGCTTGACTAATGAAAAACTGTTTTTT
TRBV12-3/TRBV12-4	-	-	TRBJ1-3	CASSGSSGNTIYF	TGTGCCAGCAGTGGGAGCTCTGGAAACACCATATATTTT
TRBV3-1/TRBV3-2	-	TRBD2	TRBJ2-1	CASRLAGYNEQFF	TGTGCCAGCAGACTAGCGGGTTACAATGAGCAGTTCTTC
TRBV7-2	-	-	TRBJ2-2	CASSSTNTGELFF	TGTGCCAGCAGCTCAACGAACACCGGGGAGCTGTTTTTT
TRBV19	once	-	TRBJ1-4	CASTRRTGLTTNEKLFF	TGTGCCAGTACCCGAAGGACGGGGCTTACAACTAATGAAAAACTGTTTTTT
TRBV6-2/TRBV6-3	-	-	TRBJ2-2	CASSLRVIWTGELFF	TGTGCCAGCAGTTTAAGAGTGATTTGGACCGGGGAGCTGTTTTTT
TRBV7-2	once	TRBD1	TRBJ1-5	CASRRGQTEPQHF	TGTGCCAGCAGAAGGGGACAGACTGAGCCCCAGCATTTT
TRBV12-3/TRBV12-4	-	-	TRBJ2-5	CASSRPPSETQYF	TGTGCCAGCAGTAGGCCTCCCTCGGAGACCCAGTACTTC
TRBV2	-	-	TRBJ1-2	CASSVSGYGYTF	TGTGCCAGCAGTGTTTCCGGGTATGGCTACACCTTC
TRBV7-6	once	TRBD1	TRBJ2-1	CASSLWTGNSYNEQFF	TGTGCCAGCAGCTTATGGACAGGAAACTCCTACAATGAGCAGTTCTTC
TRBV24-1	-	TRBD1	TRBJ1-5	CATSDTGGSQPQHF	TGTGCCACCAGTGATACAGGGGGCTCCCAGCCCCAGCATTTT
TRBV5-1	-	TRBD1	TRBJ2-5	CASSPGTGEETQYF	TGCGCCAGCAGCCCCGGGACAGGAGAAGAGACCCAGTACTTC